This T cell receptor (delta chain) was captured by sequencing in a study of γδ T cells in repeated Plasmodium falciparum infection. On the study more broadly: Over 644 days, donors received four mosquito-bite P. falciparum NF54 infections. The study's findings and limits: Repeated controlled infections reportedly drove waves of new clonotype selection in Vdelta2-negative, mostly Vdelta1+, gammadelta repertoires.

TCRdb re-called the multiplex PCR reads through CATT. The top ten clones hold roughly 9.5% of a sample with 90,000 to 95,000 delta-chain clones, approximately 0.92% of them seen once. Flow sorting of PBMC yielded separate Vgamma9/Vdelta2+ and Vdelta2-negative gammadelta T cell populations for bulk repertoire analysis. Looked up from germline, CDR1 is TSWWSYY and CDR2 is QGS. V lost 2 bases to trimming and J lost 5 bases; unmatched junction nucleotides: 15. The CDR3 spans 19 residues. In regard to this clone: What it binds is unknown. A far larger clone lies a single base away; this is likely a read error. This specimen includes other DNA sequences encoding the same CDR3.

Sequenced material: gamma-delta T cells from blood. This chain uses TRDV1 with TRDJ1; the match to TRDD3 covers 12 bases. The receptor was isolated from a pool of human donors (malaria-infected and uninfected, not separated). CDR3 sequence: CALGEGSYWGIHGGDKLIF. The CDR3 DNA is TGTGCTCTTGGGGAAGGCTCCTACTGGGGGATACACGGCGGGGATAAACTCATCTTT.